This T cell receptor (beta chain) was sequenced during a study of shared clonotypes between healthy human individuals. Study findings and constraints: The naive CD4 repertoires of a few donors were compared, and around 5% of clonotypes were shared. Clonotypes which were not shared had lower generation probabilities than clonotypes that all four donors shared.

CD4+ cells were split into CD45RA+ naive and CD45RA-negative memory subsets. In the case of this clone: Its antigen is as yet unknown.

Every subset had its genomic DNA shared out evenly among several immunoSEQ plates. Measured with immunoSEQ multiplex PCR; TCRdb has only the in-frame clones, and not every one. Among 2 million to 3 million clones, approximately 90% were seen once, and the ten largest hold around 0.15%. The receptor comes from a man aged 18 to 29 in good health. The sequenced sample consisted of naive CD4+ T cells sorted from blood. The subset was: CD45RA+ positively selected.

CDR3 DNA sequence: TGTGCCAGCACCTCCTATAAAGCTAACTATGGCTACACCTTC. It encodes CASTSYKANYGYTF. The J gene is TRBJ1-2, the V gene TRBV2; no reliable D call. V dropped 7 bases and J dropped 0 bases, with 12 bases sitting between them. The CDR3 is 14 residues long. Germline lookup yields CDR1 SNHLY and CDR2 FYNNEI. Full variable domain (remainder filled in from reference TRBV2 and TRBJ1-2): EPEVTQTPSHQVTQMGQEVILRCVPISNHLYFYWYRQILGQKVEFLVSFYNNEISEKSEIFDDQFSVERPDGSNFTLKIRSTKLEDSAMYFCASTSYKANYGYTFGSGTRLTVV.